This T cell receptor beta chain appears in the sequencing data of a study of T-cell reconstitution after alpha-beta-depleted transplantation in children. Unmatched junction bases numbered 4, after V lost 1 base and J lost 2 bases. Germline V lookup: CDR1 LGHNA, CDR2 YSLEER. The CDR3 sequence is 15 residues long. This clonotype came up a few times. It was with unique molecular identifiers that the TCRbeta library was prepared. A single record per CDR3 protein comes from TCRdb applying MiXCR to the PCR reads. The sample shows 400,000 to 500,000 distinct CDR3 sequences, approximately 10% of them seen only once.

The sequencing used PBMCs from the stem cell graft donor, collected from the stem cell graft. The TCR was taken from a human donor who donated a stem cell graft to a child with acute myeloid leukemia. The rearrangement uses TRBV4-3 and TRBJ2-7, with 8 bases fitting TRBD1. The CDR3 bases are TGCGCCAGCAGCCAAGTAGACAGGGGCCCCTACGAGCAGTACTTC. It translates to CASSQVDRGPYEQYF.